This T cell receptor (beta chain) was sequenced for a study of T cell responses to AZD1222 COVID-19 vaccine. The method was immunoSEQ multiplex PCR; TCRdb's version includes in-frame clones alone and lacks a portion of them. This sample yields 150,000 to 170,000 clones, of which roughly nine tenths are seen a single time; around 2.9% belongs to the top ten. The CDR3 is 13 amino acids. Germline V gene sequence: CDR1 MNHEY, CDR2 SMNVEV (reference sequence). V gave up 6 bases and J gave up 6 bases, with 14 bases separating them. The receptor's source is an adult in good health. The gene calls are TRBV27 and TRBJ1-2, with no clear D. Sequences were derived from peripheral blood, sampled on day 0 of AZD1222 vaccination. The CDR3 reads CASRLDGGNGYTF. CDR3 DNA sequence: TGTGCCAGCAGGCTGGACGGTGGGAATGGCTACACCTTC.